Only a few counts were recorded for the clone carrying this T cell receptor beta chain. The sample is drawn from a study of blood T cell repertoires in COVID-19. As for the study in general: Samples representing acute and convalescent COVID-19 were sourced from the United States, Italy and Spain. From T cells, B-cell-depleted T cells, or PBMCs came the material, which was cDNA or gDNA.

Some clones are missing from TCRdb's copy, which holds only in-frame ones; the method was immunoSEQ multiplex PCR. The sample records 120,000 to 150,000 clones, more than 65% being singletons. Trimming pared 6 bases from V and 2 bases from J, leaving 15 bases between. CDR3 length: 14 amino acids. The germline V gene has CDR1 SGDLS and CDR2 YYNGEE. The sequencing sample was made of peripheral blood. The receptor was derived from a human donor in a cohort sampled during active COVID-19. The chain recombines TRBV9 with TRBJ2-7, with D perhaps matching TRBD2 (5 bases). DNA of the CDR3: TGTGCCAGCACCCGCGGGCAGAGGACCTACGAGCAGTACTTC. This sequence encodes CASTRGQRTYEQYF.